The next 12 T cell receptor beta chains were all read from a single sample in a study of Ad26.COV2.S vaccination and SARS-CoV-2 variants. Method: immunoSEQ multiplex PCR; TCRdb's copy keeps in-frame clones and lacks some. This table holds more than 300,000 clones, over 80% found once. Indicated treatment: approximately 18 received Ad26.COV2.S at low or high dose, single or two shots; 5 received placebo; per-sample allocation not given. At day 63 after the first vaccine or placebo injection, samples were drawn. The source material was peripheral blood, sampled in a trial of Ad26.COV2.S vaccine versus placebo. These TCRs come from a person between 18 and 59 years old who received the Ad26.COV2.S COVID-19 vaccine or a placebo.

V is TRBV7-3 and J is TRBJ2-5; D is undetermined. Germline V gives CDR1 SGHTA, CDR2 FQGTGA. This CDR3 region has 13 residues. Trimming cost V 2 bases and J 2 bases, with 6 bases left between them. The CDR3 is CASSLYPQETQYF. The CDR3 region has the DNA TGTGCCAGCAGCTTATATCCGCAAGAGACCCAGTACTTC. Based on the CDR3 plus reference TRBV7-3 and TRBJ2-5, the full variable domain is GAGVSQTPSNKVTEKGKYVELRCDPISGHTALYWYRQSLGQGPEFLIYFQGTGAADDSGLPNDRFFAVRPEGSVSTLKIQRTERGDSAVYLCASSLYPQETQYFGPGTRLLVL.

A word on this clone: Other DNA sequences in the same sample also yield this CDR3. The chain is built from TRBV5-4 and TRBJ1-2, with D uncertain. V lost 0 bases and J lost 2, with 8 bases in between. The CDR3 has 14 residues. Germline V gene sequence: CDR1 SGHNT, CDR2 YYREEE (reference sequence). The CDR3 protein is CASSLVGANYGYTF. CDR3 DNA: TGTGCCAGCAGCTTGGTGGGCGCAAACTATGGCTACACCTTC.

The chain carries TRBV20-1 and TRBJ1-2; D possibly corresponds to TRBD1 (5 bases). Germline CDR1 and CDR2: DFQATT and SNEGSKA (reference sequence). The CDR3 consists of 14 residues. Trimming removed 3 bases at V and 5 bases at J, with 16 bases between. CDR3 in DNA: TGCAGTGCTAGTTCGCAGGCGGGGGATTATGGCTACACCTTC. Amino acids: CSASSQAGDYGYTF.

The chain carries TRBV11-2 and TRBJ2-2; D remains ambiguous. Trimming stripped 1 base from V and 1 base from J, with 7 bases between. The CDR3 has 15 amino acids. CDR1 SGHAT and CDR2 FQNNGV come from the germline V gene. CDR3: CASSLVRGNTGELFF. The DNA for the CDR3 is TGTGCCAGCAGCTTAGTTAGAGGGAACACCGGGGAGCTGTTTTTT.

The rearrangement links TRBV7-2 to TRBJ2-7; 7 bases align to TRBD2. This CDR3 is 14 amino acids long. Per the germline V gene, CDR1 is SGHTA and CDR2 is FQGNSA. V was pared by 5 bases and J by 8 bases, with 12 bases of the junction left unmatched. The CDR3 DNA sequence: TGTGCCAGCAGCCCGCTAGCGGCCCTGGATCAGCAGTACTTC. Amino acids: CASSPLAALDQQYF.

This chain uses TRBV19 with TRBJ2-7; perhaps TRBD1 as D (6 bases). The CDR3 consists of 14 residues. V was shortened by 3 bases and J by 2 bases, with 11 bases between the two germline ends. Per the germline V gene, CDR1 is LNHDA and CDR2 is SQIVND (reference sequence). CDR3 nucleotides: TGTGCCAGTAGTATCCAACAGGGACCCTACGAGCAGTACTTC. Encoded protein: CASSIQQGPYEQYF.

The genes are TRBV14 and TRBJ1-2; D is unclear. Trimming shortened V by 1 base and J by 4 bases, and 7 bases separated the two germline ends. The CDR3 extends over 13 amino acids. Germline assignment: CDR1 SGHDN and CDR2 FVKESK. The DNA of the CDR3 is TGTGCCAGCAGCCAAGGCCGGAGCTATGGCTACACCTTC. It specifies CASSQGRSYGYTF.

CDR3 coding DNA: TGCGCCAGCAGCCCCTCAGGACGGGTGAACACTGAAGCTTTCTTT. Translation: CASSPSGRVNTEAFF. V and J are TRBV5-1 and TRBJ1-1; D is uncertain. Germline CDR1 SGHRS, CDR2 YFSETQ. The CDR3 is made up of 15 amino acids. Trimming took 4 bases from V and 0 from J, leaving 13 bases between them.

This clone appeared a single time. This sequence joins TRBV9 and TRBJ2-1, with 7 bases matching TRBD2. J was trimmed by 9 bases and V by 0 bases; bases with no gene match: 12. CDR3 size: 16 residues. Germline loops: CDR1 SGDLS, CDR2 YYNGEE. The CDR3 spells CASSVGSSGVGSEQFF. As DNA, the CDR3 is TGTGCCAGCAGCGTAGGGTCCAGCGGGGTAGGGAGTGAGCAGTTCTTC.

V is TRBV29-1 and J is TRBJ2-5, with D perhaps TRBD1 (5 bases). CDR1 and CDR2 (germline): SQVTM, ANQGSEA. The V and J ends lost 0 bases and 0 bases respectively, with 11 bases between them. The CDR3 has 15 residues. This CDR3 is CSVEEGHHYQETQYF. The CDR3 nucleotides read TGCAGCGTTGAAGAAGGACACCACTACCAAGAGACCCAGTACTTC.

This rearrangement joins TRBV7-2 to TRBJ2-7; TRBD2 might be the D (6 bases). V lost 5 bases and J 7 bases, leaving 21 bases between the germline ends. Germline loops: CDR1 SGHTA, CDR2 FQGNSA. The CDR3 is made up of 15 amino acids. CDR3 coding DNA: TGTGCCAGCAGCCCCGGCCCGGGACGAAGCGGGGAGCAGTACTTC. It codes for CASSPGPGRSGEQYF.

V and J are TRBV11-1 and TRBJ2-1, with D hard to call. The CDR3 is made up of 12 amino acids. V lost 6 bases and J 7 bases, leaving 10 bases between the germline ends. From germline, CDR1 is SGHAT and CDR2 FQDESV (reference sequence). CDR3 protein: CASRKTENEQFF. The CDR3 DNA follows: TGTGCCAGCAGGAAAACGGAGAATGAGCAGTTCTTC. Using reference TRBV11-1 and TRBJ2-1 for the parts outside the CDR3, the full variable domain is EAEVAQSPRYKITEKSQAVAFWCDPISGHATLYWYRQILGQGPELLVQFQDESVVDDSQLPKDRFSAERLKGVDSTLKIQPAELGDSAMYLCASRKTENEQFFGPGTRLTVL.